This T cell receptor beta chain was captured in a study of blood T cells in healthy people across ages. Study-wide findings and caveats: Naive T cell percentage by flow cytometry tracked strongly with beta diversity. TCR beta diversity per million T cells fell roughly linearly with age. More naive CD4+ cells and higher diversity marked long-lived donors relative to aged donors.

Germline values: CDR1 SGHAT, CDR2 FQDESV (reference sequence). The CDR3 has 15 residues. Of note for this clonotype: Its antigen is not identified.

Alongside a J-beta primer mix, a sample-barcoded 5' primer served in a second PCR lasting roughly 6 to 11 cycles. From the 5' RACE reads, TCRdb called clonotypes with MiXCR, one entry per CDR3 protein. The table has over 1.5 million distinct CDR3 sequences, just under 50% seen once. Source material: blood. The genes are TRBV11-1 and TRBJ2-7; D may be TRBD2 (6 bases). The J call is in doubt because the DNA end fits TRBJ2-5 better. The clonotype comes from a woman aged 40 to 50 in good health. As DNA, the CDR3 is TGTGCCAGCAGCGGCGGGACTCTGGGCGGCGAGACCCAGTACTTC. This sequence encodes CASSGGTLGGETQYF.